Each of the 9 T cell receptor beta chains below was sequenced from the same sample in a study of T cells in localized non-small cell lung cancer. Sequenced by immunoSEQ multiplex PCR; TCRdb stores in-frame clones only, minus some. This sample has just over 1,500 clones, with around 37% found just once. Sequencing was performed on lung tumor tissue, taken before any cancer treatment. The receptors shown here come from a woman aged 35-75 years with stage I squamous cell lung carcinoma.

This clone was seen a handful of times. The chain employs TRBV6-8 and TRBJ2-2; D is possibly TRBD2 (5 bases). Trimming removed 7 bases at V and 5 bases at J, with 8 bases between. This CDR3 contains 12 residues. The germline V gene has CDR1 MNHGY and CDR2 SAAAGT. CDR3 nucleotides: TGTGCCAGCATAACGGGAACCGGGGAGCTGTTTTTT. This encodes CASITGTGELFF.

This clone was found a few times. CDR3 DNA: TGTGCCAGCAGTTATAGGGCACACACCGGGGAGCTGTTTTTT. Translated, it gives CASSYRAHTGELFF. The gene calls are TRBV6-7 and TRBJ2-2; D unclear. TRBV6-7 is known as an ORF, though its function is uncertain. Trimming pared 3 bases from V and 3 bases from J, leaving 8 bases between. The CDR3 contains 14 residues.

The chain employs TRBV11-3 and TRBJ2-5; D might be TRBD2 (6 bases). Trimming took 5 bases from V and 5 from J, leaving 21 bases between them. The CDR3 extends over 16 amino acids. Germline CDR1 and CDR2: SGHNT and YENEEA. CDR3 residues: CASSMEGLIQRETQYF. In DNA form, the CDR3 reads TGTGCCAGCAGCATGGAAGGACTAATTCAGAGGGAGACCCAGTACTTC.

V gene TRBV2 combines with J gene TRBJ1-5, with D possibly matching TRBD1 (5 bases). Germline CDR1 is SNHLY and CDR2 is FYNNEI. Trimming left V 6 bases short and J 4 bases short, with 13 bases between. The CDR3 length is 14 residues. The DNA for the CDR3 is TGTGCCAGCAGGGAGTTACAGGTTAATCAGCCCCAGCATTTT. This gives the protein CASRELQVNQPQHF.

The chain links TRBV18 to TRBJ2-7; D is uncertain. Germline values: CDR1 KGHSH, CDR2 LQKENI. V lost 6 bases, J lost 0 bases, and 9 bases lay in between. There are 13 residues in the CDR3. CDR3 residues: CASSPGVSYEQYF. DNA of the CDR3: TGTGCCAGCTCCCCTGGGGTCTCCTACGAGCAGTACTTC.

The J gene is TRBJ2-7, the V gene TRBV30; D may be TRBD2 (7 bases). This CDR3 has 14 residues. Trimming took off 5 bases at V and 2 bases at J, with 16 bases between the two ends. CDR1 GTSNPN and CDR2 SVGIG come from the germline V gene (reference sequence). In DNA, the CDR3 is TGTGCCTGGGCAAGGGGGGGAGACACCTACGAGCAGTACTTC. As protein: CAWARGGDTYEQYF.

V and J are TRBV12-2 and TRBJ2-6; TRBD2, the table's D call, lacks a check against the DNA. TRBV12-2 is described as a pseudogene. The CDR3 covers 14 residues. This CDR3 reads CAVAGRSGANVLTF. CDR3 sequence (DNA): TGTGCAGTGGCGGGCAGGTCTGGGGCCAACGTCCTGACTTTC.

J is TRBJ2-5 and V is TRBV6-7, with 9 bases aligning to TRBD1. TRBV6-7 carries the ORF label, with uncertain function. CDR3 length: 24 residues. With V trimmed by 0 bases and J by 3 bases, 29 bases remained unmatched. The CDR3 sequence: CASSYSRTGGVECRRPAAKETQYF. CDR3 in DNA: TGTGCCAGCAGTTACTCCCGAACAGGGGGCGTTGAGTGTCGACGGCCCGCAGCCAAAGAGACCCAGTACTTC.

This clone has just one count. The V and J genes are TRBV30 and TRBJ2-7, with D maybe TRBD1 (6 bases). Germline values: CDR1 GTSNPN, CDR2 SVGIG (reference sequence). V was clipped by 0 bases and J by 4 bases, with 10 bases between them. There are 13 residues in the CDR3. As DNA, the CDR3 is TGTGCCTGGAGTGTCGGACAGCTATACGAGCAGTACTTC. As protein: CAWSVGQLYEQYF.